Following are 23 T cell receptor beta chains from one sample sequenced in a study of cytomegalovirus exposure and HLA in healthy donors. PCR was performed using 60 Vbeta and 13 Jbeta primers. The method was immunoSEQ multiplex PCR; TCRdb's version includes in-frame clones alone and lacks a portion of them. This sample's table reports 150,000 to 200,000 clones. The sample was PBMCs. These receptors all stem from a woman under 30 in good health and CMV-seropositive.

The V call is TRBV7-2, the J call TRBJ2-2; 7 bases line up with TRBD1. In germline, CDR1 is SGHTA, CDR2 FQGNSA. The J segment lost 5 bases and the V segment lost 2 bases, leaving 2 bases of the junction unmatched. The CDR3 is 14 residues long. This chain's CDR3 is CASSLRGRTGELFF. DNA of the CDR3: TGTGCCAGCAGCTTAAGGGGGCGTACCGGGGAGCTGTTTTTT.

The chain combines TRBV7-2 with TRBJ1-5, with D perhaps matching TRBD1 (5 bases). Deletions cut 4 bases from V and 0 bases from J, with 10 bases between. CDR3 size: 15 residues. Germline CDR1 SGHTA, CDR2 FQGNSA. The CDR3 region is CASSYQGYSNQPQHF. The CDR3 DNA sequence: TGTGCCAGCAGCTATCAGGGATATAGCAATCAGCCCCAGCATTTT. Full variable domain (remainder filled in from reference TRBV7-2 and TRBJ1-5): GAGVSQSPSNKVTEKGKDVELRCDPISGHTALYWYRQSLGQGLEFLIYFQGNSAPDKSGLPSDRFSAERTGGSVSTLTIQRTQQEDSAVYLCASSYQGYSNQPQHFGDGTRLSIL.

The chain carries TRBV27 and TRBJ2-1, with TRBD2 as a possible D gene (6 bases). Deletions cut 0 bases from V and 3 bases from J, with 12 bases between. The CDR3 extends over 16 amino acids. Germline-derived CDR1 and CDR2 are MNHEY and SMNVEV (reference sequence). The CDR3 protein is CASSLSTDYFYNEQFF. In DNA, the CDR3 is TGTGCCAGCAGTTTATCGACGGACTATTTCTACAATGAGCAGTTCTTC.

The V and J genes are TRBV5-6 and TRBJ1-1; D ambiguous. Germline values: CDR1 SGHDT, CDR2 YYEEEE. The CDR3 covers 12 residues. With 2 bases removed from V and 5 bases from J, the gap between germline ends came to 7 bases. CDR3 sequence (DNA): TGTGCCAGCAGCTTTGCGGTTACTGAAGCTTTCTTT. Its protein is CASSFAVTEAFF.

The V gene is TRBV7-9, the J gene TRBJ2-1, with D possibly being TRBD2 (6 bases). Deletions cut 2 bases from V and 5 bases from J, with 16 bases between. Germline lookup yields CDR1 SEHNR and CDR2 FQNEAQ (reference sequence). The CDR3 spans 16 residues. For the CDR3, the DNA is TGTGCCAGCAGCTTAATCGGATCGGGAGTGAACAATGAGCAGTTCTTC. Translating it yields CASSLIGSGVNNEQFF.

This chain uses TRBV6-1 with TRBJ2-7, with a tentative D call TRBD1 (6 bases). This CDR3 comprises 16 residues. CDR1 and CDR2 (germline): MNHNS, SASEGT. V lost 4 bases to trimming and J lost 1 base, with 17 bases between them. CDR3 in amino acids: CASSAILGQKSYEQYF. CDR3 DNA: TGTGCCAGCAGTGCCATCCTCGGACAGAAGTCCTACGAGCAGTACTTC.

The chain is built from TRBV14 and TRBJ1-2; possible D gene TRBD1, 5 bases. This CDR3 is 13 amino acids long. The germline V and J ends were trimmed by 1 base and 7 bases, with 10 bases remaining between them. The germline CDR1 and CDR2 sequences are SGHDN and FVKESK. CDR3 nucleotides: TGTGCCAGCAGCCAAGGATTCCAGGGTGGCTACACCTTC. Translated: CASSQGFQGGYTF.

The gene calls are TRBV13 and TRBJ1-6, with D uncertain. CDR3 size: 17 residues. Germline CDR1 reads PRHDT; CDR2 reads FYEKMQ (reference sequence). Deletions cut 4 bases from V and 6 bases from J, with 19 bases between. The CDR3 is CASSSAGSRNSNSPLHF. CDR3 nucleotide sequence: TGTGCCAGCAGCTCAGCAGGATCCCGAAACTCTAATTCACCCCTCCACTTT. Full variable domain (rest looked up from reference TRBV13 and TRBJ1-6): AAGVIQSPRHLIKEKRETATLKCYPIPRHDTVYWYQQGPGQDPQFLISFYEKMQSDKGSIPDRFSAQQFSDYHSELNMSSLELGDSALYFCASSSAGSRNSNSPLHFGNGTRLTVT.

The chain is built from TRBV2 and TRBJ2-1; 7 bases line up with TRBD1. J lost 9 bases, V lost 5 bases, and 4 bases had no gene match. CDR1 and CDR2 from the germline V gene are SNHLY and FYNNEI. This CDR3 contains 12 residues. The DNA of the CDR3 is TGTGCCAGCAGTCCAGCAGGGGGTGAGCAGTTCTTC. Translation: CASSPAGGEQFF. Variable domain in full (rest from reference TRBV2 and TRBJ2-1): EPEVTQTPSHQVTQMGQEVILRCVPISNHLYFYWYRQILGQKVEFLVSFYNNEISEKSEIFDDQFSVERPDGSNFTLKIRSTKLEDSAMYFCASSPAGGEQFFGPGTRLTVL.

V is TRBV2 and J is TRBJ1-2, with TRBD1 matching over 8 bases. Germline CDR1 reads SNHLY; CDR2 reads FYNNEI. The CDR3 runs to 14 residues. J gave up 2 bases and V 8 bases, and 7 bases lay outside the gene matches. For the CDR3, the DNA is TGTGCCAGCCTGGGACAGGCGATAAACTATGGCTACACCTTC. Translation: CASLGQAINYGYTF.

The chain joins TRBV18 to TRBJ2-1; 7 bases are shared with TRBD2. Looked up from germline, CDR1 is KGHSH and CDR2 is LQKENI. This CDR3 contains 14 residues. The V gene end was trimmed by 2 bases and the J gene end by 8 bases; junction bases not matched to a gene: 6. In DNA form, the CDR3 reads TGTGCCAGCTCACCAACGGGAGGACACCATGAGCAGTTCTTC. Translation gives CASSPTGGHHEQFF.

The chain combines TRBV30 with TRBJ1-1, with 9 bases identical to TRBD1. In germline, CDR1 is GTSNPN, CDR2 SVGIG (reference sequence). The CDR3 is 15 residues long. After removal of 3 bases from V and 7 bases from J, the junction contained 12 bases not matched to a gene. The CDR3 DNA reads as TGTGCCTGGAGACAACAGGGGGCGAAGAGAATTGAAGCTTTCTTT. Amino acids: CAWRQQGAKRIEAFF.

The chain has TRBV13 and TRBJ2-1; TRBD2 agrees at 8 bases. CDR3 size: 17 residues. The ends lost 4 bases at V and 3 bases at J; junction bases unmatched: 11. Germline assignment: CDR1 PRHDT and CDR2 FYEKMQ (reference sequence). The CDR3 bases are TGTGCCAGCAGCTCTGACTCAAGCGGGAGCGGCTACAATGAGCAGTTCTTC. Its protein is CASSSDSSGSGYNEQFF.

The V call is TRBV10-3, the J call TRBJ1-5; D is unresolved. CDR3 length: 15 residues. Per the germline V gene, CDR1 is ENHRY and CDR2 is SYGVKD. Trimming pared 0 bases from V and 6 bases from J, leaving 12 bases between. The CDR3 sequence: CAISESVTEGQPQHF. The CDR3 DNA reads as TGTGCCATCAGTGAGTCTGTGACTGAGGGTCAGCCCCAGCATTTT.

This chain uses TRBV12-5 with TRBJ1-1; perhaps TRBD1 as D (6 bases). Germline V gives CDR1 LGHNT, CDR2 FRNRAP. Trimming stripped 0 bases from V and 1 base from J, with 15 bases between. This CDR3 has 17 amino acids. CDR3 DNA: TGTGCTAGTGGTTTGGTCCTAACAAGGGGGAGGAACACTGAAGCTTTCTTT. Translation gives CASGLVLTRGRNTEAFF.

V and J are TRBV19 and TRBJ2-7, with 7 bases identical to TRBD1. J lost 9 bases, V lost 5 bases, and 7 bases had no gene match. CDR3 length equals 12 residues. Germline CDR1 LNHDA, CDR2 SQIVND (reference sequence). The chain's CDR3 is CASSSRQGGQYF. The CDR3 coding sequence is TGTGCCAGTAGTTCTAGACAGGGCGGGCAGTACTTC. The variable domain in full, completed from reference TRBV19 and TRBJ2-7, reads DGGITQSPKYLFRKEGQNVTLSCEQNLNHDAMYWYRQDPGQGLRLIYYSQIVNDFQKGDIAEGYSVSREKKESFPLTVTSAQKNPTAFYLCASSSRQGGQYFGPGTRLTVT.

The chain recombines TRBV27 with TRBJ2-7; possible D gene TRBD1, 6 bases. Per the germline V gene, CDR1 is MNHEY and CDR2 is SMNVEV (reference sequence). This CDR3 region has 15 residues. Trimming cost V 3 bases and J 3 bases, with 15 bases left between them. For the CDR3, the DNA is TGTGCCAGCAGTTTTGATAGGACAGTGGGCTACGAGCAGTACTTC. Its protein product is CASSFDRTVGYEQYF.

This CDR3 reads CATSSGQDPIYGYTF. In nucleotides, the CDR3 is TGTGCCACCAGCAGCGGCCAGGATCCAATATATGGCTACACCTTC. The J gene is TRBJ1-2, the V gene TRBV15; D unresolved. Trimming left V 3 bases short and J 5 bases short, with 16 bases between. This CDR3 contains 15 residues. The germline gives CDR1 LNHNV, CDR2 YYDKDF (reference sequence).

The chain has TRBV6-5 and TRBJ2-3, with TRBD2 matching 12 bases. Germline assignment: CDR1 MNHEY and CDR2 SVGAGI. Trimming took 5 bases from V and 0 from J; bases not matched to a gene: 0. The CDR3 sequence is 15 residues long. Here the CDR3 DNA reads TGTGCCAGCAGTGGACTAGCGGGGAGCACAGATACGCAGTATTTT. Protein product: CASSGLAGSTDTQYF.

V and J are TRBV7-9 and TRBJ2-5, with 11 bases lining up with TRBD1. This CDR3 has 15 residues. Germline trimming cut 6 bases from V and 2 bases from J; bases unmatched to any gene: 5. Germline V CDR1 and CDR2: SEHNR, FQNEAQ (reference sequence). The CDR3 spells CASSPGQGGQETQYF. The DNA of the CDR3 is TGTGCCAGCAGTCCGGGACAGGGGGGACAAGAGACCCAGTACTTC.

The chain combines TRBV19 with TRBJ1-1, with D maybe TRBD1 (5 bases). The CDR3 has 16 amino acids. The V gene lost 1 base and the J gene lost 1 base, with 13 bases spanning the gap. CDR1 is LNHDA and CDR2 is SQIVND in the germline V gene (reference sequence). In DNA form, the CDR3 reads TGTGCCAGTAGTATAGGGGGCGGTCTTTGGAACACTGAAGCTTTCTTT. Its protein is CASSIGGGLWNTEAFF.

As concerns this clone: This specimen includes other DNA sequences encoding the same CDR3. The CDR3: CASSLDFGGDTEAFF. In DNA, the CDR3 is TGCGCCAGCAGCCTGGACTTTGGAGGGGATACTGAAGCTTTCTTT. This chain uses TRBV5-1 with TRBJ1-1; D is possibly TRBD1 (5 bases). V was pared by 4 bases and J by 5 bases, with 18 bases between. Germline V gene data show CDR1 as SGHRS and CDR2 as YFSETQ. This CDR3 region has 15 residues.

The chain recombines TRBV15 with TRBJ2-1; 9 bases fit TRBD1. With 9 bases clipped from V and 5 bases from J, the junction kept 11 bases outside the gene matches. The germline gives CDR1 LNHNV, CDR2 YYDKDF (reference sequence). There are 15 residues in the CDR3. Here the CDR3 reads CATRLRDRAHNEQFF. In nucleotides, the CDR3 is TGTGCCACTAGACTTAGGGACAGGGCTCACAATGAGCAGTTCTTC.